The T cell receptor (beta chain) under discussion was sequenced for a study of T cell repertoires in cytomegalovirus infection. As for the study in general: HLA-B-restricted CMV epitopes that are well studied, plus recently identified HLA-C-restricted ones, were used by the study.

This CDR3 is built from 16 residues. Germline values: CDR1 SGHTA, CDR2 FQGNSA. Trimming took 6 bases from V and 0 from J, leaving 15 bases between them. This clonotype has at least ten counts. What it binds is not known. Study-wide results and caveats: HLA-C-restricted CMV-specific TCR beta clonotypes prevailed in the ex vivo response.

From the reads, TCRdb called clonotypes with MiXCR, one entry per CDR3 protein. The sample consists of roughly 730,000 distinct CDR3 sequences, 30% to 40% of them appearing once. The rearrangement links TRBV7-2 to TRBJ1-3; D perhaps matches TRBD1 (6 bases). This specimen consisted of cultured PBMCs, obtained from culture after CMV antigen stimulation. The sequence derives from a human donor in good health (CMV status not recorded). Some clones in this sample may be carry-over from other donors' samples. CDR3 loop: CASSPNRQASGNTIYF. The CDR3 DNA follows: TGTGCCAGCAGTCCGAATCGACAGGCCTCTGGAAACACCATATATTTT.